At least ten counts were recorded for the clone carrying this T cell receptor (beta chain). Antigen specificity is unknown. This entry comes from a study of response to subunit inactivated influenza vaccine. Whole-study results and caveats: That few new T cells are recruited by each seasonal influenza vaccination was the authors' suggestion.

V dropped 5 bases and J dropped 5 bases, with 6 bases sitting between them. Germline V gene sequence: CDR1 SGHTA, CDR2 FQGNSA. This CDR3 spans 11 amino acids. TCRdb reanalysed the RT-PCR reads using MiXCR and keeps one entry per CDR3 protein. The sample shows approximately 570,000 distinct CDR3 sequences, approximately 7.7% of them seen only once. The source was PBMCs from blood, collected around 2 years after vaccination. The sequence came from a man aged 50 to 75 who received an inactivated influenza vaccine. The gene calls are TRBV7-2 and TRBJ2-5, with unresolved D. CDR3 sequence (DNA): TGTGCCAGCAGCCGGATGGAGACCCAGTACTTC. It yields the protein CASSRMETQYF.